This T cell receptor (beta chain) emerged from a study of tumor-infiltrating lymphocytes in primary liver carcinoma. The investigators made TCR beta cDNA from approximately 0.5 ug total RNA, using a constant-region primer. For TCR beta, libraries were produced by three nested multiplex PCR rounds using slightly modified ARM-PCR. Running around 10 cycles apiece, the first two PCR rounds relied on TRBV1-TRBV30 forward primers together with a C-beta reverse primer. TCRdb called the multiplex PCR reads again in MiXCR, with one record for every CDR3 protein. The sample shows 100,000 to 120,000 distinct CDR3 sequences, approximately 80% of them seen only once. From its first to its last residue, the CDR3 has 15 amino acids. Germline V gene data show CDR1 as SGHDN and CDR2 as FVKESK. It was from approximately 22-30 mg of unsorted bulk tissue that RNA and DNA were co-extracted. Patients underwent surgical resection for primary liver carcinoma.

With regard to this clonotype: Because the CDR3 is missing its conserved closing phenylalanine or tryptophan, this is likely a read error. It is unclear where the CDR3 begins or ends on the DNA, so no DNA is shown, and the CDR3 is as TCRdb lists it.

The origin of this receptor is a man in his forties or fifties with primary liver carcinoma and hepatitis B virus infection. The sequenced sample was liver tumor tissue from sampling region 3. Regarding subset: tumor region T3, left-lateral pole. The V gene is TRBV14, the J gene TRBJ1-1. CDR3: CASSPRLGVGTETSS.